This TCR beta chain was recorded in a study of blood T cells in healthy people across ages. Study-level information: Template switching captured about one barcoded beta molecule per two T cells. General study results and limits: Bulk PBMC profiling left naive and antigen-experienced comparisons inconclusive. Fewer expanded clones and more diversity marked long-lived versus aged donors.

The germline V and J ends were trimmed by 1 base and 0 bases, with 3 bases remaining between them. The CDR3 loop spans 14 amino acids. Roughly 10 milliliters of peripheral blood were drawn from each donor. Primed by a sample-barcoded 5' primer and a J-beta primer mix, a second PCR proceeded for about 6 to 11 cycles. TCRdb independently ran MiXCR on the 5' RACE reads; one entry per CDR3 protein. The sample lists 1,500,000 or so distinct CDR3 sequences, 45% to 70% occurring once. This clonotype has a handful of counts. Its specificity is not known. The sample consisted of blood. This sequence was found in a man between 18 and 35 years old in good health. V and J are TRBV12-3 or TRBV12-4 and TRBJ1-4; D gene ambiguous. CDR3 sequence reads: CASSLEATNEKLFF. The CDR3 region has the DNA TGTGCCAGCAGTTTAGAAGCAACTAATGAAAAACTGTTTTTT.